The 7 T cell receptor beta chains below come from one sample, sequenced in a study of early T cells in non-severe SARS-CoV-2 infection (dated by TCRdb to the early 2020s). The library was built by means of 5' RACE. TCRdb names NextSeq 500 as the instrument used. Clones were called with MiXCR by TCRdb after fastp trimmed the public reads at Q25, and only in-frame beta chains were retained. Identical CDR3 proteins give one entry, which carries the most common genes and DNA. This sample gives fewer than 100,000 distinct CDR3 sequences in total; about 9.6% of them show up just once. The top ten clones comprise 4.8% of the sample. Sequencing was carried out using whole blood. The receptor source for this set is an adult who was a healthcare worker with PCR-confirmed SARS-CoV-2 infection or an uninfected control (not recorded which).

With regard to this clonotype: The junction shows a germline mismatch at one end, possibly a read error. The gene calls are TRBV28 and TRBJ2-4; D call uncertain. In germline, CDR1 is MDHEN, CDR2 SYDVKM. The CDR3 spans 15 residues. For the CDR3, the DNA is TGTGTCAGCAGTCTAGTCTGGCGGCCCAAAAACATTCAGTACTTC. Protein product: CVSSLVWRPKNIQYF. The full variable domain, its missing parts supplied by reference TRBV28 and TRBJ2-4, is DVKVTQSSRYLVKRTGEKVFLECVQDMDHENMFWYRQDPGLGLRLIYFSYDVKMKEKGDIPEGYSVSREKKERFSLILESASTNQTSMYLCVSSLVWRPKNIQYFGAGTRLSVL.

The sample holds many counts of this clonotype. The V call is TRBV7-6, the J call TRBJ2-3; TRBD2 matches at 7 bases. This CDR3 is 16 amino acids long. Trimming took 1 base from V and 5 from J; bases not matched to a gene: 9. CDR1 is SGHVS, CDR2 FNYEAQ, per germline. This CDR3 reads CASSLVVAGVVDTQYF. CDR3 in DNA: TGTGCCAGCAGCTTAGTCGTCGCGGGAGTTGTAGATACGCAGTATTTT.

This clonotype was detected many times. The chain combines TRBV30 with TRBJ2-6; 7 nucleotides match TRBD1. CDR3 length equals 15 residues. Germline CDR1 is GTSNPN and CDR2 is SVGIG (reference sequence). V lost 3 bases, J lost 3 bases, and 5 bases stayed unmatched. The CDR3 DNA reads as TGTGCCTGGAGGGCAGGGGGTTTTGGGGCCAACGTCCTGACTTTC. It codes for CAWRAGGFGANVLTF.

This clonotype has at least ten counts. The chain is built from TRBV6-2 or TRBV6-3 and TRBJ2-3; 9 bases are a match to TRBD1. V shed 8 bases, J shed 9 bases, and the junction held 21 bases outside the gene matches. The CDR3 runs 17 residues. Germline CDR1 is MNHEY and CDR2 is SVGEGT. CDR3 loop: CASLPLLGQGLGQTQYF. Here the CDR3 DNA reads TGTGCCAGCTTACCCCTATTAGGACAGGGGCTAGGCCAGACGCAGTATTTT.

This clonotype has only a few counts. The CDR3 nucleotides are TGCAGTGCTAGGAGGGGAGACTTAGCTTTTGATCAGTACTTC. Protein sequence: CSARRGDLAFDQYF. V gene TRBV20-1 combines with J gene TRBJ2-7; D possibly matches TRBD1 or TRBD2 (5 bases each). The CDR3 has 14 amino acids. The germline CDR1 and CDR2 sequences are DFQATT and SNEGSKA (reference sequence). With 3 bases removed from V and 10 bases from J, the gap between germline ends came to 22 bases.

This clonotype has a count of ten or more. The rearrangement uses TRBV5-1 and TRBJ1-5; D remains unclear. The CDR3 extends over 15 amino acids. Germline V gene data show CDR1 as SGHRS and CDR2 as YFSETQ. Trimming pared 0 bases from V and 7 bases from J, leaving 14 bases between. This chain's CDR3 is CASSLESSREQPQHF. DNA for the CDR3: TGCGCCAGCAGCTTGGAGTCCAGCCGAGAGCAGCCCCAGCATTTT.

The chain combines TRBV28 with TRBJ2-5; D not certain. Germline values: CDR1 MDHEN, CDR2 SYDVKM. The CDR3 has 11 amino acids. V was trimmed by 3 bases and J by 4 bases, leaving 3 bases between them. The CDR3 loop reads CASSFSETQYF. The CDR3, as DNA: TGTGCCAGCAGTTTCTCAGAGACCCAGTACTTC. The entire variable domain, with the rest obtained from reference TRBV28 and TRBJ2-5, is as follows: DVKVTQSSRYLVKRTGEKVFLECVQDMDHENMFWYRQDPGLGLRLIYFSYDVKMKEKGDIPEGYSVSREKKERFSLILESASTNQTSMYLCASSFSETQYFGPGTRLLVL.